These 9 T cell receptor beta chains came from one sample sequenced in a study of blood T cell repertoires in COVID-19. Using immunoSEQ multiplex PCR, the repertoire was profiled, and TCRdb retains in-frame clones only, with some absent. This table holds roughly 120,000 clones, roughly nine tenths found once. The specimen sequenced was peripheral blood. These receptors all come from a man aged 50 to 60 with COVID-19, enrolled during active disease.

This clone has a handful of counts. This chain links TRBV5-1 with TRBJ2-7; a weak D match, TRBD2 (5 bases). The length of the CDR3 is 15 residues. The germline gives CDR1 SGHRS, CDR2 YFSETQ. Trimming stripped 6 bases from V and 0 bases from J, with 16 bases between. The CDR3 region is CASNRGPTSSYEQYF. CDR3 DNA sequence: TGCGCCAGCAATCGCGGGCCGACGAGCTCCTACGAGCAGTACTTC. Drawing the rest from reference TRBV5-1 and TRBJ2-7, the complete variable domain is KAGVTQTPRYLIKTRGQQVTLSCSPISGHRSVSWYQQTPGQGLQFLFEYFSETQRNKGNFPGRFSGRQFSNSRSEMNVSTLELGDSALYLCASNRGPTSSYEQYFGPGTRLTVT.

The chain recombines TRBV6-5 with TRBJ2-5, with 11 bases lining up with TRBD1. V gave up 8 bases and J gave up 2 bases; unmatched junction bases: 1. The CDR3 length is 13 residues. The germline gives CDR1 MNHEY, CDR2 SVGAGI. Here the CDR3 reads CASGDRGQETQYF. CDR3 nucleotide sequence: TGTGCCAGCGGGGACAGGGGGCAAGAGACCCAGTACTTC.

This CDR3 is CASSAGTGDEKLFF. DNA for the CDR3: TGCGCCAGCAGTGCCGGGACAGGGGACGAAAAACTGTTTTTT. This chain joins TRBV10-2 and TRBJ1-4, with 10 bases matching TRBD1. V lost 4 bases and J lost 8; bases outside the gene matches: 4. The CDR3 has 14 residues. Germline V gene sequence: CDR1 WSHSY, CDR2 SAAADI.

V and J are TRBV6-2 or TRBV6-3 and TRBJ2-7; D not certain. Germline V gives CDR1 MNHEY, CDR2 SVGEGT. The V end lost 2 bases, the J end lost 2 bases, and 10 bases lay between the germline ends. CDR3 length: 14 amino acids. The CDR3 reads CASSYPTNTYEQYF. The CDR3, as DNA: TGTGCCAGCAGTTACCCCACTAATACCTACGAGCAGTACTTC.

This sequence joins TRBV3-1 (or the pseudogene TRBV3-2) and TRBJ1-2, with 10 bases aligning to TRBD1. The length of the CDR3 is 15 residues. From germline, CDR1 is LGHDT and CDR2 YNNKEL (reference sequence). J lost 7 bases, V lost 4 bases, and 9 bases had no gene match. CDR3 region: CASSPRDRGGVGYTF. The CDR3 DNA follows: TGTGCCAGCAGCCCTAGGGACAGGGGCGGGGTTGGCTACACCTTC.

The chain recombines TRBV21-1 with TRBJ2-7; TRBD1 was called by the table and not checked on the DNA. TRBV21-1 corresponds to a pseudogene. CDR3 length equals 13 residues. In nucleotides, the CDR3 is TGTGCCAGCAGCAAACTGGGCGTTCCCGAGCAGTACTTC. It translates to CASSKLGVPEQYF.

CDR3 in DNA: TGTGCCAGCAAGTTGGAGGGGCTGAACACTGAAGCTTTCTTT. It specifies CASKLEGLNTEAFF. The V call is TRBV2, the J call TRBJ1-1; the D gene is possibly TRBD1 (5 bases). This CDR3 is built from 14 residues. Germline assignment: CDR1 SNHLY and CDR2 FYNNEI. The V gene lost 7 bases and the J gene lost 0 bases, with 12 bases spanning the gap.

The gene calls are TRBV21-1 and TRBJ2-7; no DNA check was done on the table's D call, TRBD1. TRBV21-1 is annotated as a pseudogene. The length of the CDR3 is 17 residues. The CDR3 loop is CASSTPWGGQGLYEQYF. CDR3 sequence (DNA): TGTGCCAGCAGCACCCCTTGGGGGGGACAGGGTTTATACGAGCAGTACTTC.

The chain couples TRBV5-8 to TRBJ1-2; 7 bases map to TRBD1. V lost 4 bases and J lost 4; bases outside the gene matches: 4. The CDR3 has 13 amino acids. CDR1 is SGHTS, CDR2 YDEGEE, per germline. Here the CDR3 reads CASSPTGPYGYTF. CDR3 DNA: TGTGCCAGCAGCCCGACAGGGCCCTATGGCTACACCTTC. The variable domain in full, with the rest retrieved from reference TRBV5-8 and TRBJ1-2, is EAGVTQSPTHLIKTRGQQATLRCSPISGHTSVYWYQQALGLGLQFLLWYDEGEERNRGNFPPRFSGRQFPNYSSELNVNALELEDSALYLCASSPTGPYGYTFGSGTRLTVV.